This TCR beta chain was sequenced during a study of blood T cell repertoires in COVID-19. Cohort 3 recovered donors had two negative PCRs, clearance, or symptom resolution. Using immunoSEQ multiplex PCR, the repertoire was profiled, and TCRdb retains in-frame clones only, with some absent. This table holds 200,000 to 300,000 clones, approximately 86% found once. The length of the CDR3 is 16 residues. V shed 7 bases and J shed 1 base, with 18 bases lying between them. Germline CDR1 reads SNHLY; CDR2 reads FYNNEI. The sequence was collected from a woman in her late teens or twenties who had recovered from COVID-19. The V and J genes are TRBV2 and TRBJ2-3; TRBD2 might be the D (6 bases). Specimen: PBMCs or T cells enriched from blood (not recorded which). CDR3 in DNA: TGTGCCAGCACCCCGGGGTGGGGGGTTGGCACAGATACGCAGTATTTT. Translation gives CASTPGWGVGTDTQYF.